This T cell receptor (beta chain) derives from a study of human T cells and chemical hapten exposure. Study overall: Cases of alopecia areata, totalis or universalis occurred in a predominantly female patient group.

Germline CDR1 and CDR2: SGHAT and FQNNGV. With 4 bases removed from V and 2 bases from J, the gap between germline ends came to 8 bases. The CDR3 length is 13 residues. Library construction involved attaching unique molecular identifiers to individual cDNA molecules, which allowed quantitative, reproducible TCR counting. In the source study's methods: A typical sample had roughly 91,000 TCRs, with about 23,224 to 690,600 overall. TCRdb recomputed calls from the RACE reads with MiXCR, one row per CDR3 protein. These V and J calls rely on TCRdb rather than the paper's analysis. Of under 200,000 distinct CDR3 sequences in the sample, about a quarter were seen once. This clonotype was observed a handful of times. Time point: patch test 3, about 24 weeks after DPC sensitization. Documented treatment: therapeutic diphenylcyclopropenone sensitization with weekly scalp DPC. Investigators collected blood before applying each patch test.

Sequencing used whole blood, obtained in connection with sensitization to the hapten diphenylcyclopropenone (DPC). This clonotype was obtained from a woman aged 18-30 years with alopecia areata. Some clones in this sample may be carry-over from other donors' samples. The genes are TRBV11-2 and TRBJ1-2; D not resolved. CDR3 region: CASSSAPNYGYTF. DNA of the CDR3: TGTGCCAGCAGCTCCGCCCCAAACTATGGCTACACCTTC. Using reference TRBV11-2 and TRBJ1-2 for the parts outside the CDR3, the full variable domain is EAGVAQSPRYKIIEKRQSVAFWCNPISGHATLYWYQQILGQGPKLLIQFQNNGVVDDSQLPKDRFSAERLKGVDSTLKIQPAKLEDSAVYLCASSSAPNYGYTFGSGTRLTVV.